This TCR beta chain emerged from a study of fetal regulatory T cell absence and autoimmunity. Study summary: Without clinical diabetes, IPEX patients showed exocrine pancreas autoimmunity.

About this clone: Its antigen remains unknown.

Sequencing was performed with immunoSEQ multiplex PCR; in TCRdb, only in-frame clones are kept and a portion is missing. The table lists about 95,000 clones, roughly 70% of them singletons. Study observations and caveats: Oligoclonal TCR enrichment in pancreas over cord blood reached over 100-fold for some clones.

This CDR3 has 13 residues. Trimming left V 1 base short and J 3 bases short, with 6 bases between. Germline V gives CDR1 LGHNA, CDR2 YNFKEQ. Material: pancreas tissue. V and J are TRBV4-2 and TRBJ1-1; no reliable D call. The sequence derives from a male donor with IPEX syndrome. The CDR3 DNA reads TGTGCCAGCAGCCAAGGGGAGGACACTGAAGCTTTCTTT. This translates into CASSQGEDTEAFF.